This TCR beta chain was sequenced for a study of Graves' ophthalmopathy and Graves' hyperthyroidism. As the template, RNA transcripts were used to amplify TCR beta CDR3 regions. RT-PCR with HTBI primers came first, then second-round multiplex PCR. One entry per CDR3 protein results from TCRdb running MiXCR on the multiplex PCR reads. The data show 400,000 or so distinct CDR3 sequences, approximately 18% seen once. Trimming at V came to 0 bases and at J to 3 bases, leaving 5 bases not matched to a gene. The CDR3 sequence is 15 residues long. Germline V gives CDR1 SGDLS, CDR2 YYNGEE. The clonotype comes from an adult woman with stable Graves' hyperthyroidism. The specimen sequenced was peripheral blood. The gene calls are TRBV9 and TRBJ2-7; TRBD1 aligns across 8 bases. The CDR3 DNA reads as TGTGCCAGCAGCGTAGGGGGGACAGGAAACTACGAGCAGTACTTC. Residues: CASSVGGTGNYEQYF.